This entry is about one T cell receptor beta chain. This sample is drawn from a study of T cell changes during pregnancy in multiple sclerosis. Per germline, CDR1 SGHNT and CDR2 YENEEA. The CDR3 is 11 amino acids. Trimming pared 5 bases from V and 11 bases from J, leaving 10 bases between. TCRdb keeps only in-frame clones here, not all; method: immunoSEQ multiplex PCR. The data contain 95,000 to 100,000 clones, 75% to 95% of them singletons. The V gene is TRBV11-3, the J gene TRBJ2-1; D gene ambiguous. The sample in question was peripheral blood, obtained in the second trimester of pregnancy. The clonotype originates from a female donor with multiple sclerosis, enrolled in a pregnancy study. This CDR3 reads CASSHFGKQFF. Here the CDR3 DNA reads TGTGCCAGCAGCCATTTCGGTAAGCAGTTCTTC.